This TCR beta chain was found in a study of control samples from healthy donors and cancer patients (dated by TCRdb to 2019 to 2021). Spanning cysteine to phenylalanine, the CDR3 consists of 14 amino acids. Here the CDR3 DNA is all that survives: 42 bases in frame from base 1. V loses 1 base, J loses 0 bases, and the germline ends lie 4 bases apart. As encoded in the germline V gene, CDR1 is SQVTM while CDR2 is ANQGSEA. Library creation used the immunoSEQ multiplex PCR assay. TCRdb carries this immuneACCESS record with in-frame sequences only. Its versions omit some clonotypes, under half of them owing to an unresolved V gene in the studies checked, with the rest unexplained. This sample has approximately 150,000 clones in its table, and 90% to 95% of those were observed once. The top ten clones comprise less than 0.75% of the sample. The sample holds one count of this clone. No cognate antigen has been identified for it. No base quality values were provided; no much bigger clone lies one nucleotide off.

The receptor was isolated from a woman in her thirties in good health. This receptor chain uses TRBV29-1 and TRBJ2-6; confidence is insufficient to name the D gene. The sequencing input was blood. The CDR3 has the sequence CSVEGSSGANVLTF. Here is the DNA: TGCAGCGTTGAAGGGTCCTCTGGGGCCAACGTCCTGACTTTC.